The 3 T cell receptor beta chains listed next were all sequenced from one sample in a study of cytomegalovirus exposure and HLA in healthy donors. The primer mix had 60 Vbeta and 13 Jbeta primers. Generated by immunoSEQ multiplex PCR, the TCRdb table keeps only in-frame clones and is missing some. This table holds about 210,000 clones, under 85% found once. The sequenced sample was PBMCs. The source is a woman between 45 and 65 years old in good health and CMV-seropositive.

This chain connects TRBV6-5 to TRBJ2-7; D is uncertain. V was cut by 5 bases and J by 3 bases, with 17 bases left in between. Germline CDR1 is MNHEY and CDR2 is SVGAGI. The CDR3 is 15 amino acids. CDR3 sequence: CASSATTSPIYEQYF. The CDR3 DNA follows: TGTGCCAGCAGTGCCACGACAAGCCCCATCTACGAGCAGTACTTC.

The chain combines TRBV7-9 with TRBJ1-6, with D possibly matching TRBD1 (5 bases). V was pared by 5 bases and J by 8 bases, with 16 bases between. In germline, CDR1 is SEHNR, CDR2 FQNEAQ (reference sequence). The CDR3 is 15 residues long. CDR3 DNA sequence: TGTGCCAGCAGCCCCCAGGGTTATAGAGATTCACCCCTCCACTTT. Encoded protein: CASSPQGYRDSPLHF.

The chain couples TRBV7-6 to TRBJ2-5, with D hard to call. Per germline, CDR1 SGHVS and CDR2 FNYEAQ. The CDR3 contains 12 residues. V was cut by 11 bases and J by 2 bases, with 12 bases left in between. Here the CDR3 DNA reads TGTGCCTCAGCGAATGTTCAAGAGACCCAGTACTTC. This encodes CASANVQETQYF.